This T cell receptor (beta chain) was retrieved from a study of cytomegalovirus exposure and HLA in healthy donors. The V and J ends lost 5 bases and 2 bases respectively, with 12 bases between them. This CDR3 spans 13 amino acids. From germline, CDR1 is SQVTM and CDR2 ANQGSEA. The study's findings and limits: HLA alleles were associated with 16,000 or so TCR beta sequences in a later analysis at 0.05 false discovery rate.

PCR primers comprised 60 Vbeta and 13 Jbeta primers. TCRdb's table, derived via immunoSEQ multiplex PCR, lists solely in-frame clones and lacks some. The sample lists more than 80,000 clones, around 76% seen once, with 5.5% to 6% in the top ten. As to this clone: As yet, its antigen is unknown.

V and J are TRBV29-1 and TRBJ1-1, with unresolved D. The source of this sequence is a young man in good health and CMV-seropositive. Sequencing input: PBMCs. CDR3 in amino acids: CSVIGGSNTEAFF. The CDR3 DNA is TGCAGCGTTATAGGAGGGAGTAACACTGAAGCTTTCTTT.